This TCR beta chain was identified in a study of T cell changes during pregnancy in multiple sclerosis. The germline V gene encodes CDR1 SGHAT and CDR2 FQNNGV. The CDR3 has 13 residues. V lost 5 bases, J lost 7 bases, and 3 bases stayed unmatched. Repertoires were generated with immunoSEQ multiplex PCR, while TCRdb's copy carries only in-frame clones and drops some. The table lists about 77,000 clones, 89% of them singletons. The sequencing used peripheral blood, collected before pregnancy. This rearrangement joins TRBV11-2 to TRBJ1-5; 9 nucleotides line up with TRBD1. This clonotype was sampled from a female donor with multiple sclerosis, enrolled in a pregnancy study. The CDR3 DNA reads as TGTGCCAGCAGCACGGGACAGGGACAGCCCCAGCATTTT. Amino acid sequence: CASSTGQGQPQHF.